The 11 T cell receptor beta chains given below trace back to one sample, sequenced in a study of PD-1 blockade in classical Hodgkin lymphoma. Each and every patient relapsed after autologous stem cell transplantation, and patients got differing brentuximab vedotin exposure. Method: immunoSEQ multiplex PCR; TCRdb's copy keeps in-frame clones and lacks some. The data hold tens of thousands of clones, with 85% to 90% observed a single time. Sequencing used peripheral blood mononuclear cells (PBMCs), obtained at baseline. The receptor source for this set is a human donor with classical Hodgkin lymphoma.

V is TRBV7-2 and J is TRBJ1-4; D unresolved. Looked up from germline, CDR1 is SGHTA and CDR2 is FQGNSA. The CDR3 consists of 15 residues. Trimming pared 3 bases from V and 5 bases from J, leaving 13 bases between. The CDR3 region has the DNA TGTGCCAGCAGCTTCTCCCACTGGGAGAATGAAAAACTGTTTTTT. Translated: CASSFSHWENEKLFF.

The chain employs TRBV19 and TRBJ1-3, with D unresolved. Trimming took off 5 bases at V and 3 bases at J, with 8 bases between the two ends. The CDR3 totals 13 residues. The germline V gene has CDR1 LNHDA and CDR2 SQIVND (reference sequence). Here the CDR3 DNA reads TGTGCCAGTAGTGATTATTTTGGAAACACCATATATTTT. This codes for CASSDYFGNTIYF.

In DNA, the CDR3 is TGTGCCAGCAGCTTAGTATGGGGGGGGAAGACTGAAGCTTTCTTT. Translation gives CASSLVWGGKTEAFF. The J gene is TRBJ1-1, the V gene TRBV11-2, with a possible D match to TRBD1 (5 bases). In germline, CDR1 is SGHAT, CDR2 FQNNGV. Trimming took off 1 base at V and 5 bases at J, with 14 bases between the two ends. This CDR3 comprises 15 residues.

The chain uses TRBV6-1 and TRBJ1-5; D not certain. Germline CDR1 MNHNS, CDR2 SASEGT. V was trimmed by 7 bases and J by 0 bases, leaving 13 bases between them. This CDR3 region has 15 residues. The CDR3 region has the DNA TGTGCCAGCAAGTACGCAGTTTATAGCAATCAGCCCCAGCATTTT. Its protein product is CASKYAVYSNQPQHF.

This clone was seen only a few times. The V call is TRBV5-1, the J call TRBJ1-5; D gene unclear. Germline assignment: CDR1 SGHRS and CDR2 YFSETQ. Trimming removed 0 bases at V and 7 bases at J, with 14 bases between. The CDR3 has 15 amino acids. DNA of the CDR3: TGCGCCAGCAGCTTGGATGGAGGGAATCGGCAGCCCCAGCATTTT. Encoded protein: CASSLDGGNRQPQHF.

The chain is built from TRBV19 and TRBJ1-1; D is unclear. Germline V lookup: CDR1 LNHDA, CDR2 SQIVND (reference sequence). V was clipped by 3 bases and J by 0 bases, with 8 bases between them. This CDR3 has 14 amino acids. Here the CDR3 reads CASSISGMNTEAFF. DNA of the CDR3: TGTGCCAGTAGTATTTCAGGTATGAACACTGAAGCTTTCTTT.

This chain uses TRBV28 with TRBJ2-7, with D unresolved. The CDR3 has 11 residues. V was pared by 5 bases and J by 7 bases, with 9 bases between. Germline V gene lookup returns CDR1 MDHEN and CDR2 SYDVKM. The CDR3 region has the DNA TGTGCCAGCAGTCGACCAGAGGAGCAGTACTTC. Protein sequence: CASSRPEEQYF.

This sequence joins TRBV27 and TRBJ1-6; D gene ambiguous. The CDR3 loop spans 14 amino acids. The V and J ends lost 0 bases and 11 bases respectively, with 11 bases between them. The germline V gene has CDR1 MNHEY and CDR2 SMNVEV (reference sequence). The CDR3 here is CASSLSLDSTPLHF. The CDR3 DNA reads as TGTGCCAGCAGTTTATCTCTGGACTCAACACCCCTCCACTTT.

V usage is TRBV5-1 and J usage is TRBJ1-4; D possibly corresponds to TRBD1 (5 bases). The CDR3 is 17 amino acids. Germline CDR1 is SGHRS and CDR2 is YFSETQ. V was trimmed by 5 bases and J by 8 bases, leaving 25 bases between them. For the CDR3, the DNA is TGCGCCAGCAGTCCCCTAAACCCGTGGGGGATAGGAGAAAAACTGTTTTTT. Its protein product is CASSPLNPWGIGEKLFF.

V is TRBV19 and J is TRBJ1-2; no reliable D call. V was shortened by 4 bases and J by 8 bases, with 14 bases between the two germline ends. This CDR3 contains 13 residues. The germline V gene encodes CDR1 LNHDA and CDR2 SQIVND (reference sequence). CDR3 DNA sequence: TGTGCCAGTAGTAAAACAGCCGAGAGGGGCTACACCTTC. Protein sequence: CASSKTAERGYTF.

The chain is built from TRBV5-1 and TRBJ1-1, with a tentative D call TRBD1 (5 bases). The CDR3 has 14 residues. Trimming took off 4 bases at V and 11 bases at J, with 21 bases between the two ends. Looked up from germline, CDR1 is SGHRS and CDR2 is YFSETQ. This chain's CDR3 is CASSPEPGDFDAFF. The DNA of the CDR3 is TGCGCCAGCAGCCCCGAACCGGGGGACTTTGACGCTTTCTTT.